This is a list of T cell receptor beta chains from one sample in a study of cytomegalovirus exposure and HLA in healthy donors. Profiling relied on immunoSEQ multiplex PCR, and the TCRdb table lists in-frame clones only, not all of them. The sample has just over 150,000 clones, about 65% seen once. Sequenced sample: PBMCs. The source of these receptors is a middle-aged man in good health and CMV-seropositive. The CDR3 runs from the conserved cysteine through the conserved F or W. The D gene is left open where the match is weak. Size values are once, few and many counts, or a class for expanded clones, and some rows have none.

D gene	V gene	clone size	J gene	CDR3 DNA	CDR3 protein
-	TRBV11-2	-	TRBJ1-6	TGTGCCAGCAGAAGAGGCGGGGGCGGGAGCTCCTATAATTCACCCCTCCACTTT	CASRRGGGGSSYNSPLHF
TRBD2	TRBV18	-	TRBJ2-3	TGTGCCAGCTCACCACACGGCTTACACGGGGGGGGCAGAGATACGCAGTATTTT	CASSPHGLHGGGRDTQYF
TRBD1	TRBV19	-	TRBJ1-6	TGTGCCAGTAGCACCCGGGGACAGGTTTCTTCACCCCTCCACTTT	CASSTRGQVSSPLHF
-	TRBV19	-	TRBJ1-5	TGTGCCAGTAGTAGCGGCCGGGGGCCCCAGCATTTT	CASSSGRGPQHF
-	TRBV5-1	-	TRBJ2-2	TGCGCCAGCAGCTTGCGCCCCGAGCAGGGTTCCGGGGAGCTGTTTTTT	CASSLRPEQGSGELFF
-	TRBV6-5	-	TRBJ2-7	TGTGCCAGCAGCACAAGGGGGTCCTACGAGCAGTACTTC	CASSTRGSYEQYF
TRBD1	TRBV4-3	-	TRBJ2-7	TGCGCCAGCAGCCAAGATCGAACACCGGGACAGGTTCCCTACGAGCAGTACTTC	CASSQDRTPGQVPYEQYF
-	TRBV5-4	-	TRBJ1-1	TGTGCCAGCAGTTCCTCTCCGTCTGAAGCTTTCTTT	CASSSSPSEAFF
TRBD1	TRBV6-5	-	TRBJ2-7	TGTGCCAGCAGTTATGGACAGGGGCTCTCCTACGAGCAGTACTTC	CASSYGQGLSYEQYF
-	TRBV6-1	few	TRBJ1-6	TGTGCCAGCAGTACAGGGAACGGTTCACCCCTCCACTTT	CASSTGNGSPLHF
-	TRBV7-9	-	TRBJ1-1	TGTGCCAGCAGCCTATGGGCCGACACTGAAGCTTTCTTT	CASSLWADTEAFF
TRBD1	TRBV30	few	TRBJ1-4	TGTGCCTGGAGTCCGAGGGGGACAGGGTATGAAAAACTGTTTTTT	CAWSPRGTGYEKLFF
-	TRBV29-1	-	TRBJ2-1	TGCAGCGTTGATTCGGGAAATGAGCAGTTCTTC	CSVDSGNEQFF
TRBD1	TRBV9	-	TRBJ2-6	TGTGCCAGCAGCGGGGGACAGGGGGTAGCTGGGGCCAACGTCCTGACTTTC	CASSGGQGVAGANVLTF
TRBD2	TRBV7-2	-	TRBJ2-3	TGTGCCAGCAGCTTAGCGGCGGTAGCGGGGGGAGATACGCAGTATTTT	CASSLAAVAGGDTQYF
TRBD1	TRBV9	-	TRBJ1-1	TGTGCCAGCAGCGCGGGGGACAGGGTCAGCACTGAAGCTTTCTTT	CASSAGDRVSTEAFF
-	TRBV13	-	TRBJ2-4	TGTGCCAGCAGCTTACGGGGTAGTGGCAAAAACATTCAGTACTTC	CASSLRGSGKNIQYF
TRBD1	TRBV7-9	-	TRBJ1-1	TGTGCCAGCAGCGGTAAGGGACAGGGGGCGGGAAGGTATAACCCTGAAGCTTTCTTT	CASSGKGQGAGRYNPEAFF
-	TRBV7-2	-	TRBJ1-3	TGTGCCAGCAGCCAGGGGACAACTGGAAACACCATATATTTT	CASSQGTTGNTIYF
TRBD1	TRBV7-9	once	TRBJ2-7	TGTGCCAGCAGCCCCCCAACAGGGGTCCCTTTCAACGAGCAGTACTTC	CASSPPTGVPFNEQYF
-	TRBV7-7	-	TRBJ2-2	TGTGCTAGCAGCCCCAAGCCCGCCGGGGAGCTGTTTTTT	CASSPKPAGELFF
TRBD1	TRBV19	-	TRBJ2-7	TGTGCCAGTAGTATTTTGCCCGGGACAGGGGGGTACTACGAGCAGTACTTC	CASSILPGTGGYYEQYF
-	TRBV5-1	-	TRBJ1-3	TGCGCCAGCAGCTTGACAGGGACTGGAAACACCATATATTTT	CASSLTGTGNTIYF
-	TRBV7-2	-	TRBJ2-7	TGTGCCAGCAGCCCCCGTGCGGGGGCCCCTCTCTACGAGCAGTACTTC	CASSPRAGAPLYEQYF
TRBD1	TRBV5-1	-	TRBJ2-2	TGCGCCAGCAGCCCCGTACAGGGGGCGGCCGGGGAGCTGTTTTTT	CASSPVQGAAGELFF
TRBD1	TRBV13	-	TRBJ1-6	TGTGCCAGCAGCCCTGGGACAGGGGTCTCACCCCTCCACTTT	CASSPGTGVSPLHF
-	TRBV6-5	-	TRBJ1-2	TGTGCCAGCAGTTTAGTGCGGAGGGCGACGTTTTCGGGCTACACCTTC	CASSLVRRATFSGYTF
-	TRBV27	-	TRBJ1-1	TGTGCCAGCAGTTTATTACGGGGGAACACTGAAGCTTTCTTT	CASSLLRGNTEAFF
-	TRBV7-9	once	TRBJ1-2	TGTTCCAGCAGCCAAGTTGGGGCAGGCAAAGCTAACTATGGCTACACCTTC	CSSSQVGAGKANYGYTF
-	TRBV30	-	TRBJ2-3	TGTGCCTGGAGAAAGGGGTTCACAGATACGCAGTATTTT	CAWRKGFTDTQYF
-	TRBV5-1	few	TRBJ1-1	TGCGCCAGCAGCGGCGGACAGAACACTGAAGCTTTCTTT	CASSGGQNTEAFF
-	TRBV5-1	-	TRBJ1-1	TGCGCCAGCAGCTTGGGCCAGGGGCCTTTTTACTTCACTGAAGCTTTCTTT	CASSLGQGPFYFTEAFF
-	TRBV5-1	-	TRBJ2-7	TGCGCCAGCAGCTTGGCCGCGTCGGGAACTAGCTACGAGCAGTACTTC	CASSLAASGTSYEQYF
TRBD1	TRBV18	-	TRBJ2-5	TGTGCCAGCTCACTAAACCGGGACAGGGGGCACCAAGAGACCCAGTACTTC	CASSLNRDRGHQETQYF
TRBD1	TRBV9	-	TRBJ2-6	TGTGCCAGCAGCGTAGTACCAGGGGGTCCCTCTGGGGCCAACGTCCTGACTTTC	CASSVVPGGPSGANVLTF
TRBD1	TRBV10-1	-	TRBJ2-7	TGCGCCAGCAGTGAGTCCCTCCAAGGGGGCGGAGAAACCGAGCAGTACTTC	CASSESLQGGGETEQYF
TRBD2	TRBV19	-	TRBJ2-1	TGTGCCAGTAGTCCGGGACTAGCGGTTAATGAGCAGTTCTTC	CASSPGLAVNEQFF
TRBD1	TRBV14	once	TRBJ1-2	TGTGCCAGCAGCCGCGGACAGGGTTGGGGCTATGGCTACACCTTC	CASSRGQGWGYGYTF
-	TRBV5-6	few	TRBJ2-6	TGTGCCAGCAGCTTGTTTTACTCTGGGGCCAACGTCCTGACTTTC	CASSLFYSGANVLTF
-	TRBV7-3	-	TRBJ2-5	TGTGCCAGCAGCTTACTAGCGAGGAAGGAGACCCAGTACTTC	CASSLLARKETQYF
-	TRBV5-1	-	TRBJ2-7	TGCGCCAGCAGCTTGACAGGCCTCGCGGTCATGGACGAGCAGTACTTC	CASSLTGLAVMDEQYF
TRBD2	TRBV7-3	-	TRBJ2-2	TGTGCCAGCAGCCTCCTAGCGGGGGGACACACCGGGGAGCTGTTTTTT	CASSLLAGGHTGELFF
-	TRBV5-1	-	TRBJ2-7	TGCGCCAGCAGCTCTGCCGGTTCCTACGAGCAGTACTTC	CASSSAGSYEQYF
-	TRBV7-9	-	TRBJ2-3	TGTGCCAGCAGCTTAGGTACAAGCACAGATACGCAGTATTTT	CASSLGTSTDTQYF
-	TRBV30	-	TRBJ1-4	TGTGCCTGGGGGGGGGCGAATGAAAAACTGTTTTTT	CAWGGANEKLFF